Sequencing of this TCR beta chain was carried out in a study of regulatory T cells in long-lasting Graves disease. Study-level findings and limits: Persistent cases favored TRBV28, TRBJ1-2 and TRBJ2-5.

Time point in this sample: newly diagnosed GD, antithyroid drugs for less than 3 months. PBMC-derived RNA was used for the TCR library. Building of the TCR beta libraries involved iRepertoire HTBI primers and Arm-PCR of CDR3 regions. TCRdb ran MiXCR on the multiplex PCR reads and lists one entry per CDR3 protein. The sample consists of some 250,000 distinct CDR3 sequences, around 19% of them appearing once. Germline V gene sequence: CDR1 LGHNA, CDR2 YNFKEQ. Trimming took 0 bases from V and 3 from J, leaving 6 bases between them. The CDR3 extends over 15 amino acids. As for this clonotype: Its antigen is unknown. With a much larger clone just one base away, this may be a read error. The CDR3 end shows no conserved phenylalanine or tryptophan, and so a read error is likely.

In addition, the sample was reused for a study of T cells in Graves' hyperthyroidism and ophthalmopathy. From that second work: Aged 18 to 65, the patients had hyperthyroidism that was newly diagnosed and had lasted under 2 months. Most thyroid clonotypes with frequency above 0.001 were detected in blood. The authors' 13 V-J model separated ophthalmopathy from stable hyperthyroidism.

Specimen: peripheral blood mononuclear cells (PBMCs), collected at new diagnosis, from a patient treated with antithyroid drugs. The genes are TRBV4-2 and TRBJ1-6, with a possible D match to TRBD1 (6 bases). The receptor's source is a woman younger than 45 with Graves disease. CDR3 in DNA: TGTGCCAGCAGCCAAGAAGGGGGCTATAATTCACCCCTCCACCTT. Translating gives CASSQEGGYNSPLHL.